This is a list of T cell receptor beta chains from one sample in a study of early T cells in non-severe SARS-CoV-2 infection. MiXCR, applied by TCRdb to the 5' RACE reads, yields one record per CDR3 protein. The table shows about 49,000 distinct CDR3 sequences, with around 4.6% occurring only once. Sequenced: whole blood. The origin of the receptors is an adult who was a healthcare worker with PCR-confirmed SARS-CoV-2 infection or an uninfected control (not recorded which). Each CDR3 is given with its conserved first and last residue. Each record gives: D gene, J gene, clone size, V gene, CDR3 protein, CDR3 DNA. The D gene is left open where the match is weak. For some rows the clone size is stated as once, few or many, or as a class when expanded; others skip it.

d_call: TRBD1
j_call: TRBJ1-1
clone_size: many
v_call: TRBV4-1
cdr3_aa: CASSQEDRVTEAFF
cdr3_nt: TGCGCCAGCAGCCAAGAGGACAGGGTTACTGAAGCTTTCTTT

d_call: TRBD2
j_call: TRBJ2-3
clone_size: many
v_call: TRBV7-9
cdr3_aa: CASSFGSGGEGTQYF
cdr3_nt: TGTGCCAGCAGCTTTGGTAGCGGGGGCGAGGGTACGCAGTATTTT

d_call: .
j_call: TRBJ1-5
clone_size: many
v_call: TRBV29-1
cdr3_aa: CSVVGSPGTQHF
cdr3_nt: TGCAGCGTTGTAGGCAGTCCTGGGACCCAGCATTTT

d_call: .
j_call: TRBJ2-5
clone_size: many
v_call: TRBV7-6
cdr3_aa: CASSLESHSFFQETQYF
cdr3_nt: TGTGCCAGCAGCTTAGAGTCGCACTCATTCTTCCAAGAGACCCAGTACTTC

d_call: .
j_call: TRBJ2-1
clone_size: many
v_call: TRBV5-4
cdr3_aa: CASSKKRALSTDNEQFF
cdr3_nt: TGTGCCAGCAGCAAAAAAAGGGCCCTGAGTACGGATAATGAGCAGTTCTTC

d_call: .
j_call: TRBJ2-3
clone_size: .
v_call: TRBV20-1
cdr3_aa: CSARDYSGSDTQYF
cdr3_nt: TGCAGTGCTAGAGATTATAGTGGGTCAGATACGCAGTATTTT

d_call: TRBD1
j_call: TRBJ2-2
clone_size: few
v_call: TRBV10-2
cdr3_aa: CAAQGARNTGELFF
cdr3_nt: TGCGCCGCGCAGGGGGCGAGAAACACCGGGGAGCTGTTTTTT

d_call: TRBD2
j_call: TRBJ2-1
clone_size: many
v_call: TRBV7-6
cdr3_aa: CASSPTGGSTYNEQFF
cdr3_nt: TGTGCCAGCAGCCCCACGGGGGGGAGTACGTACAATGAGCAGTTCTTC

d_call: .
j_call: TRBJ2-1
clone_size: many
v_call: TRBV9
cdr3_aa: CASSTQGSYNEQFF
cdr3_nt: TGTGCCAGCAGCACCCAGGGCTCCTACAATGAGCAGTTCTTC

d_call: TRBD2
j_call: TRBJ2-1
clone_size: many
v_call: TRBV6-6
cdr3_aa: CASNQLAGGAKFF
cdr3_nt: TGTGCCAGCAACCAACTAGCGGGAGGGGCAAAGTTCTTC

d_call: .
j_call: TRBJ1-1
clone_size: many
v_call: TRBV6-5
cdr3_aa: CATESQVGTEAFF
cdr3_nt: TGTGCCACCGAGTCGCAGGTTGGGACTGAAGCTTTCTTT

d_call: TRBD2
j_call: TRBJ2-1
clone_size: many
v_call: TRBV9
cdr3_aa: CASSPGTSGRVQFF
cdr3_nt: TGTGCCAGCAGCCCCGGGACTAGCGGGCGTGTGCAGTTCTTC

d_call: .
j_call: TRBJ2-2
clone_size: many
v_call: TRBV10-2
cdr3_aa: CASRGSPGGDPFQGTGELFF
cdr3_nt: TGCGCCAGCAGAGGGAGTCCCGGCGGGGACCCCTTTCAGGGGACCGGGGAGCTGTTTTTT

d_call: .
j_call: TRBJ1-1
clone_size: many
v_call: TRBV4-2
cdr3_aa: CASSQGPGGGSTEAFF
cdr3_nt: TGTGCCAGCAGCCAGGGCCCTGGGGGTGGGAGCACTGAAGCTTTCTTT

d_call: TRBD2
j_call: TRBJ2-5
clone_size: many
v_call: TRBV29-1
cdr3_aa: CSVEEGTSGGQETQYF
cdr3_nt: TGCAGCGTTGAAGAGGGGACTAGCGGAGGCCAAGAGACCCAGTACTTC

d_call: .
j_call: TRBJ2-1
clone_size: many
v_call: TRBV6-5
cdr3_aa: CASSFSRGRDEQFF
cdr3_nt: TGTGCCAGCAGTTTCTCCCGGGGGCGGGATGAGCAGTTCTTC

d_call: .
j_call: TRBJ1-1
clone_size: many
v_call: TRBV6-2/TRBV6-3
cdr3_aa: CASRSTENTEAFF
cdr3_nt: TGTGCCAGCAGGAGCACAGAGAACACTGAAGCTTTCTTT

d_call: .
j_call: TRBJ2-5
clone_size: many
v_call: TRBV3-1
cdr3_aa: CASSQSYGKTQYF
cdr3_nt: TGTGCCAGCAGCCAATCGTATGGGAAGACCCAGTACTTC

d_call: .
j_call: TRBJ1-2
clone_size: .
v_call: TRBV27
cdr3_aa: CASSLKAGYGYTF
cdr3_nt: TGTGCCAGCAGTTTAAAAGCGGGATATGGCTACACCTTC

d_call: TRBD2
j_call: TRBJ2-1
clone_size: many
v_call: TRBV19
cdr3_aa: CASSSTSGPYNEQFF
cdr3_nt: TGTGCCAGTAGTTCGACTAGCGGGCCTTACAATGAGCAGTTCTTC

d_call: .
j_call: TRBJ2-5
clone_size: many
v_call: TRBV13
cdr3_aa: CASSLNYRPGVQETQYF
cdr3_nt: TGTGCCAGCAGCTTAAATTATCGTCCAGGGGTACAAGAGACCCAGTACTTC

d_call: .
j_call: TRBJ2-1
clone_size: many
v_call: TRBV7-2
cdr3_aa: CASSLAQTNEQFF
cdr3_nt: TGTGCCAGCAGCTTAGCCCAAACAAATGAGCAGTTCTTC

d_call: TRBD1
j_call: TRBJ2-1
clone_size: many
v_call: TRBV7-9
cdr3_aa: CASSLAGTGGRNEQFF
cdr3_nt: TGTGCCAGCAGCTTAGCGGGGACAGGGGGCCGGAATGAGCAGTTCTTC